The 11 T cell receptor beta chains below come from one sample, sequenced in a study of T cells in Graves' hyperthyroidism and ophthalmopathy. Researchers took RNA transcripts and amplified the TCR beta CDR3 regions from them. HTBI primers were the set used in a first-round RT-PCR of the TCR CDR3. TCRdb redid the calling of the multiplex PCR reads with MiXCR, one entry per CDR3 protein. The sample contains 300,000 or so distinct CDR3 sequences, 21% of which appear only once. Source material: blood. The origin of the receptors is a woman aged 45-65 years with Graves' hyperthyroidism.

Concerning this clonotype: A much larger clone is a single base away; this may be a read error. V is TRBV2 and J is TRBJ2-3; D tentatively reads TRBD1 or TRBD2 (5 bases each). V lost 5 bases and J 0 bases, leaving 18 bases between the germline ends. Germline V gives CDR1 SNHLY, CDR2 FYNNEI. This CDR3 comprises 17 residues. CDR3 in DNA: TGTGCCAGCAGTAACCCCGGGACCCCCGGTAGCACAGATACGCAGTATTTT. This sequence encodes CASSNPGTPGSTDTQYF.

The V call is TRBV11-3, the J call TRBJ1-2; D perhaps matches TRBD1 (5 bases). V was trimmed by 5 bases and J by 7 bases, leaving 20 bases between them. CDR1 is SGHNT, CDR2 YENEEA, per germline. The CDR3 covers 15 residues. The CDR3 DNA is TGTGCCAGCAGCCTCGGGGGGAGTCTTCAGCGTGGCTACACCTTC. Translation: CASSLGGSLQRGYTF. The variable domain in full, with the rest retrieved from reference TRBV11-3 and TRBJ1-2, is EAGVVQSPRYKIIEKKQPVAFWCNPISGHNTLYWYLQNLGQGPELLIRYENEEAVDDSQLPKDRFSAERLKGVDSTLKIQPAELGDSAVYLCASSLGGSLQRGYTFGSGTRLTVV.

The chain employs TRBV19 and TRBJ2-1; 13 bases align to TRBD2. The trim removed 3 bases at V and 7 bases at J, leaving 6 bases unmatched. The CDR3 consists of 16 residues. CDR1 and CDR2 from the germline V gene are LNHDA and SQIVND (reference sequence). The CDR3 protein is CASSIQTSGRKNEQFF. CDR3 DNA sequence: TGTGCCAGTAGTATCCAGACTAGCGGGAGGAAAAATGAGCAGTTCTTC.

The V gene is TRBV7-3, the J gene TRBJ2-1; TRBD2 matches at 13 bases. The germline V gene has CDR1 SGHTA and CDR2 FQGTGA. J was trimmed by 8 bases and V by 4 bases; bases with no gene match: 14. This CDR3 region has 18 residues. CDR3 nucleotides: TGTGCCAGCAGCTATCAACCGACCGGGACTAGCGGGACGGATGAGCAGTTCTTC. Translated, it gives CASSYQPTGTSGTDEQFF.

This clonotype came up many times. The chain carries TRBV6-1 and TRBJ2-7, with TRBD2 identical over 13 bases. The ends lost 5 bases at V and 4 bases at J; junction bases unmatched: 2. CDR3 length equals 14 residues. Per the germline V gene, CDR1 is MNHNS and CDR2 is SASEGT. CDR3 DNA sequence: TGTGCCAGCAGTCCGGGACTAGCGGGATACGAGCAGTACTTC. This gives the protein CASSPGLAGYEQYF.

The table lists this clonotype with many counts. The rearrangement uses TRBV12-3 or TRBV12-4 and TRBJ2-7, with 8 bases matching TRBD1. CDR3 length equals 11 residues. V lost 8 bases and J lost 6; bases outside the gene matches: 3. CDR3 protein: CASRDRGEQYF. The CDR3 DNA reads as TGTGCCAGCCGCGACAGGGGCGAGCAGTACTTC.

Here the CDR3 reads CAWSITGTSGTYF. The CDR3 bases are TGTGCCTGGAGTATCACCGGGACTAGCGGGACGTACTTC. The chain joins TRBV30 to TRBJ2-5; 13 bases line up with TRBD2. The length of the CDR3 is 13 residues. The V gene's germline CDR1 is GTSNPN and CDR2 SVGIG (reference sequence). V shed 2 bases and J 13 bases; nucleotides not matched to a gene: 7.

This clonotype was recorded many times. For the CDR3, the DNA is TGTGCCAGCAGGCTTGACTTCGGCAATGAGCAGTTCTTC. It translates to CASRLDFGNEQFF. V is TRBV6-1 and J is TRBJ2-1; D unresolved. With 6 bases removed from V and 6 bases from J, the gap between germline ends came to 12 bases. CDR3 length: 13 residues. Germline values: CDR1 MNHNS, CDR2 SASEGT.

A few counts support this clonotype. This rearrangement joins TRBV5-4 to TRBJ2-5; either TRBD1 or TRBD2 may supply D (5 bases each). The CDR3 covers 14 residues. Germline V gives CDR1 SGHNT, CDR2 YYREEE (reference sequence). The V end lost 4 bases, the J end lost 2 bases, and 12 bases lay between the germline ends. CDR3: CASSPGTKQETQYF. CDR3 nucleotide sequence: TGTGCCAGCAGCCCCGGGACCAAACAAGAGACCCAGTACTTC.

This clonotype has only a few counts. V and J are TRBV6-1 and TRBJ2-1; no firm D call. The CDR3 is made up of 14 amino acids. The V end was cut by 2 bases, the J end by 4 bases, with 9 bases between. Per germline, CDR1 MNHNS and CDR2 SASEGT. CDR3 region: CASSESSAYNEQFF. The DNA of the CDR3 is TGTGCCAGCAGTGAATCAAGCGCTTACAATGAGCAGTTCTTC.

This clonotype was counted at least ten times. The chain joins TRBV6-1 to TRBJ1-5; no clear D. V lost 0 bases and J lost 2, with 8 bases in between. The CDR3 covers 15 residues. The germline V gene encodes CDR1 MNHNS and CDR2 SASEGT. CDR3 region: CASSEAAGGNQPQHF. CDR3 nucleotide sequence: TGTGCCAGCAGTGAAGCTGCAGGCGGCAATCAGCCCCAGCATTTT.